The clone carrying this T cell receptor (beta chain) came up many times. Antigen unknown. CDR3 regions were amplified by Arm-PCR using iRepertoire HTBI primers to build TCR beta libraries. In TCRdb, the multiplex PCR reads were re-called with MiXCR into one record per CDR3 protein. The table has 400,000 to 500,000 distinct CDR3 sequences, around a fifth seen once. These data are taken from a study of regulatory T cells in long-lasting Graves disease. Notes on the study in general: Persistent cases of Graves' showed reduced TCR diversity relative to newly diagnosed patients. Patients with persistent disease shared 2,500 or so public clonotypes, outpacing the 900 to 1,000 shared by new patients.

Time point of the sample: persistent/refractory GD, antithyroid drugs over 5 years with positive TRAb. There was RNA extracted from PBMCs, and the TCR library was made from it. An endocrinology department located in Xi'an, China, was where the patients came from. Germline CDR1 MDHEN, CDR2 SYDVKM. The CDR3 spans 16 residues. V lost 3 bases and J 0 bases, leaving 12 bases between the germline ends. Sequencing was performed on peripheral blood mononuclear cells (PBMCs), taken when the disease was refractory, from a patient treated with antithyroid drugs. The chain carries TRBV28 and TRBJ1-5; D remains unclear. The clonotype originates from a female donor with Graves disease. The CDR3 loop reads CASSFFGVYSNQPQHF. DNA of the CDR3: TGTGCCAGCAGTTTTTTCGGAGTTTATAGCAATCAGCCCCAGCATTTT.